This T cell receptor beta chain comes out of a study of blood T cell repertoires in COVID-19. Study summary: The United States, Italy and Spain supplied acute and convalescent COVID-19 samples.

Method: immunoSEQ multiplex PCR; TCRdb's copy keeps in-frame clones and lacks some. Counted here are 95,000 to 110,000 clones, about 89% occurring once; the ten biggest clones make up about 16%. The CDR3 length is 15 residues. The V end was cut by 2 bases, the J end by 2 bases, with 12 bases between. CDR1 is MNHNY and CDR2 is SVGAGI in the germline V gene (reference sequence). Sequenced material: peripheral blood. The chain joins TRBV6-6 to TRBJ1-1; TRBD1 is a possible D gene (5 bases). The TCR sequence derives from a middle-aged man with acute or convalescent COVID-19. The CDR3 bases are TGTGCCAGCAGTTACCTGGGACTACAAAACACTGAAGCTTTCTTT. As protein: CASSYLGLQNTEAFF.